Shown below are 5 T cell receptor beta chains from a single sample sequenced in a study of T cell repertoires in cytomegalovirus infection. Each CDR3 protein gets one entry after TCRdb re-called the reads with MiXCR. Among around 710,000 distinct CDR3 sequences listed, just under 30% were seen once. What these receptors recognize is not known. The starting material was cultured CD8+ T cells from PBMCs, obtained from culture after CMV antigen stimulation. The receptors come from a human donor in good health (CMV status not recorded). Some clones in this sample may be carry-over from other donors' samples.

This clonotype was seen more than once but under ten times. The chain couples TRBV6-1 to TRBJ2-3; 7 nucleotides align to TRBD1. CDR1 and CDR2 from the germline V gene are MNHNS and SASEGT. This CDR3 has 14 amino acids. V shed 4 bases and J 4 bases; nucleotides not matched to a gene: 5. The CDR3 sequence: CASSARQGPDTQYF. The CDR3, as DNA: TGTGCCAGCAGTGCGCGACAGGGACCAGATACGCAGTATTTT.

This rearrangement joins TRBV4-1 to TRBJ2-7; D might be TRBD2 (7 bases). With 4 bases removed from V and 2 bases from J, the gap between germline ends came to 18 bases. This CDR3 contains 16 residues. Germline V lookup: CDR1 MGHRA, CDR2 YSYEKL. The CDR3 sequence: CASSLGGGSSPYEQYF. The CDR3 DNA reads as TGCGCCAGCAGCCTAGGGGGGGGTAGCTCCCCCTACGAGCAGTACTTC.

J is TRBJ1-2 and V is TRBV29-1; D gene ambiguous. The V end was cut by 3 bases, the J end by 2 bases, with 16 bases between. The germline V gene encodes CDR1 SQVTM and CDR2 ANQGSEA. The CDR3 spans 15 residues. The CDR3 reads CSVEARSTLNYGYTF. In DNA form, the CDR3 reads TGCAGCGTTGAGGCCCGCAGCACCCTAAACTATGGCTACACCTTC. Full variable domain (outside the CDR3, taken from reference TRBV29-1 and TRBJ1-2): SAVISQKPSRDICQRGTSLTIQCQVDSQVTMMFWYRQQPGQSLTLIATANQGSEATYESGFVIDKFPISRPNLTFSTLTVSNMSPEDSSIYLCSVEARSTLNYGYTFGSGTRLTVV.

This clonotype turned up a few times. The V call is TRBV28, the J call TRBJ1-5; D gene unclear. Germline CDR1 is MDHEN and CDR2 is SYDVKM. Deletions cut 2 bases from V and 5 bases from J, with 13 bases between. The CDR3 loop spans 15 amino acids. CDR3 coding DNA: TGTGCCAGCAGTTTAGGAGCCGGCAAACATCAGCCCCAGCATTTT. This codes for CASSLGAGKHQPQHF.

CDR3 sequence: CASSWSGENYGYTF. In nucleotides, the CDR3 is TGTGCCAGCAGTTGGTCAGGGGAAAACTATGGCTACACCTTC. The chain recombines TRBV6-2 or TRBV6-3 with TRBJ1-2; possibly TRBD1 for D (6 bases). Trimming pared 4 bases from V and 2 bases from J, leaving 11 bases between. Looked up from germline, CDR1 is MNHEY and CDR2 is SVGEGT. The CDR3 has 14 residues.